This TCR beta chain originates from a study of shared clonotypes between healthy human individuals. Study findings and constraints: Donor scarcity curtailed the genetic and exposure-history diversity represented herein. Deeper or shallower sequencing was expected to change how clonotypes are shared among donors.

This clone was picked up one time. The antigen remains unidentified. CDR1 is LNHDA and CDR2 is SQIVND in the germline V gene (reference sequence). V trimming: 3 bases; J trimming: 0 bases; junction bases outside the gene matches: 5. The CDR3 extends over 16 amino acids. Unsorted PBMC DNA underwent sequencing on ten immunoSEQ deep assay plates. The assay was immunoSEQ multiplex PCR, and TCRdb's table has in-frame clones only and misses some. Of 530,000 or so clones in the sample, 75% to 80% were seen once. Healthy HIV-negative adults with no recent acute infections or vaccinations were recruited as donors.

The sequence derives from a woman between 40 and 50 years old in good health. Some clones in this sample may be carry-over from other donors' samples. V gene TRBV19 combines with J gene TRBJ2-1; 7 positions agree with TRBD1. Sequencing was done on a sample of PBMCs. The CDR3 sequence is CASSIFRGSSYNEQFF. The DNA for the CDR3 is TGTGCCAGTAGTATTTTCAGGGGGAGCTCCTACAATGAGCAGTTCTTC.